This TCR beta chain was observed in a study of blood T cell repertoires in COVID-19. Turning to the study itself: COVID-19 samples collected from the United States, Italy and Spain covered acute and convalescent phases. Nucleic acid was either cDNA or gDNA, and it came from T cells, B-cell-depleted T cells, or PBMCs.

The germline CDR1 and CDR2 sequences are SNHLY and FYNNEI. This CDR3 comprises 15 residues. Between the trimmed V and J ends, which lost 2 bases and 5 bases, there was a span of 10 bases. Authors' methods: Amplification with reference gene primers provided the estimates of nucleated cell counts. This table comes from immunoSEQ multiplex PCR, and its TCRdb copy is limited to in-frame clones, with some not included. D and trimming come from the DNA, and the V and J calls and clone size come from that table. The sample has about 260,000 clones; roughly 86% are singletons. The sample was peripheral blood. V is TRBV2 and J is TRBJ1-6; D unclear. The TCR was taken from a man aged 35 to 55 who had recovered from COVID-19. The CDR3 sequence: CASSEPGWNNSPLHF. DNA of the CDR3: TGTGCCAGCAGTGAACCGGGATGGAATAATTCACCCCTCCACTTT.